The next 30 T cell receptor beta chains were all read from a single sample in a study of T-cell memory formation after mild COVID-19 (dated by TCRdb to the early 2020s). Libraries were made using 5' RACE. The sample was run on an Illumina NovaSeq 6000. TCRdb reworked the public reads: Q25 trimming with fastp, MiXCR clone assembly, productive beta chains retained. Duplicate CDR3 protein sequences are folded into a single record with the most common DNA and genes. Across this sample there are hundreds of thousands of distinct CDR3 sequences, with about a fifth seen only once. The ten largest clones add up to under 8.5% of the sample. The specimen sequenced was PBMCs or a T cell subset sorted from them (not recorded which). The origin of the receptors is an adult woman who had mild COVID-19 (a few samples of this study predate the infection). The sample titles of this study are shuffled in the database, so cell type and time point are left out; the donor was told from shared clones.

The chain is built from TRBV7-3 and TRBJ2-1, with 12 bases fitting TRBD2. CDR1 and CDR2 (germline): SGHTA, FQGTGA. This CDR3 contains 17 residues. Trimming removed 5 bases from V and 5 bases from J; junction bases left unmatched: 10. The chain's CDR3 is CASSHPLAGGPDNEQFF. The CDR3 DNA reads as TGTGCCAGCAGCCACCCTCTAGCGGGGGGGCCGGACAATGAGCAGTTCTTC.

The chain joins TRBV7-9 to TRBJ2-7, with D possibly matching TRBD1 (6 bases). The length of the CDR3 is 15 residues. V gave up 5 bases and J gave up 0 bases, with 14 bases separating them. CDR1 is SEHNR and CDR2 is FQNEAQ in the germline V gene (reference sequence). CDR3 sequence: CASSPARDNSYEQYF. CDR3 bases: TGTGCCAGCAGCCCGGCCCGGGACAACTCCTACGAGCAGTACTTC.

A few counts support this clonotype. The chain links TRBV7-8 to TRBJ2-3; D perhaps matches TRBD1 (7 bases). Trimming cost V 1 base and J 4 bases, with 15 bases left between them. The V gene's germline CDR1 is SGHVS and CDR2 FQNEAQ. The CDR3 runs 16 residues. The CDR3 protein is CASSLGASRGADTQYF. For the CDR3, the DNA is TGTGCCAGCAGCTTAGGGGCTAGCAGGGGGGCAGATACGCAGTATTTT. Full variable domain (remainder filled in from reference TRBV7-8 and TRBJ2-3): GAGVSQSPRYKVAKRGQDVALRCDPISGHVSLFWYQQALGQGPEFLTYFQNEAQLDKSGLPSDRFFAERPEGSVSTLKIQRTQQEDSAVYLCASSLGASRGADTQYFGPGTRLTVL.

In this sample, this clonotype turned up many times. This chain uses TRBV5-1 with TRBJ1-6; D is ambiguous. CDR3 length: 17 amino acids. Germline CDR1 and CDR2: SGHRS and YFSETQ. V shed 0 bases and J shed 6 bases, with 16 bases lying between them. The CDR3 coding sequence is TGCGCCAGCAGCTTGGAGGCTCTCTCAGCCTTTAATTCACCCCTCCACTTT. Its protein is CASSLEALSAFNSPLHF.

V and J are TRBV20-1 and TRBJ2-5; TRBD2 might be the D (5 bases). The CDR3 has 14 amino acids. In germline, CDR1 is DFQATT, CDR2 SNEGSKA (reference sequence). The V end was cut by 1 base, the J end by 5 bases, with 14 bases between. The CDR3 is CSARASSVGETQYF. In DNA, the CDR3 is TGCAGTGCTAGAGCCAGTAGCGTAGGCGAGACCCAGTACTTC.

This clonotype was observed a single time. CDR3 nucleotide sequence: TGTGCCAGCAGTTTAGCCGCCAGGCAATATAACTATGGCTACACCTTC. Its protein is CASSLAARQYNYGYTF. This chain joins TRBV12-3 or TRBV12-4 and TRBJ1-2; D is unresolved. CDR3 length: 16 amino acids. With 0 bases removed from V and 1 base from J, the gap between germline ends came to 12 bases.

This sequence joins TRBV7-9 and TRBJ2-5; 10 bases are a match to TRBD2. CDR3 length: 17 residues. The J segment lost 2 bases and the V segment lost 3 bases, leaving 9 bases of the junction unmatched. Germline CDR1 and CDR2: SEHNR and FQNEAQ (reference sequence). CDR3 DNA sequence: TGTGCCAGCAGCTTTCGGGCTAGCGGGAGTCTTCAAGAGACCCAGTACTTC. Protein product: CASSFRASGSLQETQYF. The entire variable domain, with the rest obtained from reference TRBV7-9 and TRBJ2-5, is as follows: DTGVSQNPRHKITKRGQNVTFRCDPISEHNRLYWYRQTLGQGPEFLTYFQNEAQLEKSRLLSDRFSAERPKGSFSTLEIQRTEQGDSAMYLCASSFRASGSLQETQYFGPGTRLLVL.

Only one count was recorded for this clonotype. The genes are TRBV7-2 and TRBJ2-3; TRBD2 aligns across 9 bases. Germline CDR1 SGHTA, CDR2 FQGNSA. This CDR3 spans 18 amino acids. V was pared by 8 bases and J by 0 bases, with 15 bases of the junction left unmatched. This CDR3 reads CASGIHLSSGVSTDTQYF. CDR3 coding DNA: TGTGCCAGCGGCATCCACCTCTCTAGCGGGGTTAGCACAGATACGCAGTATTTT.

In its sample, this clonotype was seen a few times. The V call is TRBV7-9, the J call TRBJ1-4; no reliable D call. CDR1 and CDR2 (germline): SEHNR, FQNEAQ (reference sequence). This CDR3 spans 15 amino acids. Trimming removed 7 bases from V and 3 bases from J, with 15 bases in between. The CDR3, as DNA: TGTGCCAGCAACCGTGTCGGGGAGTCTAATGAAAAACTGTTTTTT. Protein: CASNRVGESNEKLFF.

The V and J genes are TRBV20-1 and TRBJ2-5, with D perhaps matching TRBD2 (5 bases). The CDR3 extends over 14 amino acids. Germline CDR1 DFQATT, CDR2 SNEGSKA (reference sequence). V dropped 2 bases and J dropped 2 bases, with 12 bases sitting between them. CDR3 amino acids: CSARYRDPQETQYF. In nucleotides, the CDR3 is TGCAGTGCTAGATACCGGGATCCACAAGAGACCCAGTACTTC.

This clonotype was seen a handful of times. The CDR3, as DNA: TGTGCCAGCAGCTCCACCCGGACAGCTTCCTACGAGCAGTACTTC. Protein sequence: CASSSTRTASYEQYF. V gene TRBV7-9 combines with J gene TRBJ2-7; D is possibly TRBD1 (6 bases). This CDR3 contains 15 residues. Deletions cut 4 bases from V and 1 base from J, with 14 bases between. Germline CDR1 SEHNR, CDR2 FQNEAQ (reference sequence).

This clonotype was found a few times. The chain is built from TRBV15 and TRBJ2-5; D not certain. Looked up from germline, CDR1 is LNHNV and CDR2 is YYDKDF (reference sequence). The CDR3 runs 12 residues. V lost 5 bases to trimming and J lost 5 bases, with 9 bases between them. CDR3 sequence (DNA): TGTGCCACCAGCCGGGCCGGGGAGACCCAGTACTTC. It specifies CATSRAGETQYF.

CDR3: CASSLGTSWADTQYF. The CDR3, as DNA: TGTGCCAGCAGTCTCGGGACTAGCTGGGCAGATACGCAGTATTTT. This rearrangement joins TRBV12-3 or TRBV12-4 to TRBJ2-3, with TRBD2 identical over 9 bases. This CDR3 contains 15 residues. The trim removed 5 bases at V and 4 bases at J, leaving 7 bases unmatched.

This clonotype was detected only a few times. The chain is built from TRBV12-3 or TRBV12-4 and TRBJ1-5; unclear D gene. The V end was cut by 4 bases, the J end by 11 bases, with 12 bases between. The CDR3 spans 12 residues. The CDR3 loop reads CASSSGAGAQHF. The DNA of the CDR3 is TGTGCCAGCAGTTCCGGAGCCGGGGCCCAGCATTTT.

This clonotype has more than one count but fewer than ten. In DNA form, the CDR3 reads TGTGCCAGCAGGGATAGAGGCCATTCGGATAATTCACCCCTCCACTTT. Translated, it gives CASRDRGHSDNSPLHF. V is TRBV12-3 or TRBV12-4 and J is TRBJ1-6; D call uncertain. This CDR3 has 16 residues. V gave up 6 bases and J gave up 5 bases, with 17 bases separating them.

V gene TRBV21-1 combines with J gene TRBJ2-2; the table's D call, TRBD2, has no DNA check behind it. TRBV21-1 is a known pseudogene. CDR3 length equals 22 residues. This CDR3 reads CASSYRPVLAGGPLLNTGELFF. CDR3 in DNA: TGTGCCAGCAGCTATCGCCCCGTTCTAGCGGGGGGGCCTCTCTTGAACACCGGGGAGCTGTTTTTT.

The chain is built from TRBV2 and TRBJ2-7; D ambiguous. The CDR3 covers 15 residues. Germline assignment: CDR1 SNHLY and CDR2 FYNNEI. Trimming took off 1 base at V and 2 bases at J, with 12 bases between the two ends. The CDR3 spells CASSEEPSAPYEQYF. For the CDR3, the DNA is TGTGCCAGCAGTGAAGAGCCCAGTGCGCCCTACGAGCAGTACTTC.

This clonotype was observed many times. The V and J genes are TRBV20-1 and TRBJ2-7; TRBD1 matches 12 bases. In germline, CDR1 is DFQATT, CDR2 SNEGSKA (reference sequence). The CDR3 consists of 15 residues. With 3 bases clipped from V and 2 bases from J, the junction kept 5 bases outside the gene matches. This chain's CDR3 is CSARGTGGFAYEQYF. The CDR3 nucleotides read TGCAGTGCTAGGGGGACAGGGGGCTTTGCCTACGAGCAGTACTTC.

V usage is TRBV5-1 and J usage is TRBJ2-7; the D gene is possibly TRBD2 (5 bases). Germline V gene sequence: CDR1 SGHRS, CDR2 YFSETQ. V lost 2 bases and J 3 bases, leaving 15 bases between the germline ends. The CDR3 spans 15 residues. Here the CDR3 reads CASSFGSAGLYEQYF. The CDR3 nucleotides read TGCGCCAGCAGCTTTGGCAGCGCGGGCCTCTACGAGCAGTACTTC.

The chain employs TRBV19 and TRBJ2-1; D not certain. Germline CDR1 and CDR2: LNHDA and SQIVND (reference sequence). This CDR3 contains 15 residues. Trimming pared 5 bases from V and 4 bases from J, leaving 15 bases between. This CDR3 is CASSSYLRNYNEQFF. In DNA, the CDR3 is TGTGCCAGTAGTTCCTACCTTCGGAATTACAATGAGCAGTTCTTC.

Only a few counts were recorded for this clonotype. Written as DNA, the CDR3 is TGTGCCAGCTCACCAGTTAGCGGGGTAGCCCCCCCTCCTACTGAGCAGTTCTTC. The encoded protein is CASSPVSGVAPPPTEQFF. V is TRBV18 and J is TRBJ2-1, with 8 bases matching TRBD2. The CDR3 contains 18 residues. Trimming at V came to 2 bases and at J to 9 bases, leaving 18 bases not matched to a gene. In germline, CDR1 is KGHSH, CDR2 LQKENI.

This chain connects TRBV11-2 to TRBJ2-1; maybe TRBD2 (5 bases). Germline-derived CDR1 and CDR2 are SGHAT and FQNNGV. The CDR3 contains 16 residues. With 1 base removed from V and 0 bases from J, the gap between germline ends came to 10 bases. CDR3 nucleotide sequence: TGTGCCAGCAGCTTAGGCGGGCAGAGCTCCTACAATGAGCAGTTCTTC. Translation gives CASSLGGQSSYNEQFF.

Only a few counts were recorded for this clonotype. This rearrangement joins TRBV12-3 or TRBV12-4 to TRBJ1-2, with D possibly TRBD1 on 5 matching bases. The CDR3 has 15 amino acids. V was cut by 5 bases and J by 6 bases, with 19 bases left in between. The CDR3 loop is CASSPLGTGYDGYTF. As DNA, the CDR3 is TGTGCCAGCAGTCCCCTCGGGACTGGCTATGATGGCTACACCTTC.

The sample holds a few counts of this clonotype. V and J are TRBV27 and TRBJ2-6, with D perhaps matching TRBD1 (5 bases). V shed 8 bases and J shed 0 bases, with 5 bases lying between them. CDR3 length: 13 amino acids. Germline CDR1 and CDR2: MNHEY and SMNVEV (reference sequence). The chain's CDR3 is CASGHSGANVLTF. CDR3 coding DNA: TGTGCCAGCGGACACTCTGGGGCCAACGTCCTGACTTTC.

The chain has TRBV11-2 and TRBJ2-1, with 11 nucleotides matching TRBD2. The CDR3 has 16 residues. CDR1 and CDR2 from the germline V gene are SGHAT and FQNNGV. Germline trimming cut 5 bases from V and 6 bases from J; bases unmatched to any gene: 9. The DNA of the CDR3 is TGTGCCAGCAGCCGCATAGCGGGAGGGCCCCCCAATGAGCAGTTCTTC. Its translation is CASSRIAGGPPNEQFF.

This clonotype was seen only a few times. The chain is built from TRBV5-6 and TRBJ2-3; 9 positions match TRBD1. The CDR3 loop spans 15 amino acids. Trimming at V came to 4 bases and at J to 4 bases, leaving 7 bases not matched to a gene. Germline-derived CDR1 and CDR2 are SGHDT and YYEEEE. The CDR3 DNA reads TGTGCCAGCAGCCACCGGGACAGGGTGTCAGATACGCAGTATTTT. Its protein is CASSHRDRVSDTQYF.

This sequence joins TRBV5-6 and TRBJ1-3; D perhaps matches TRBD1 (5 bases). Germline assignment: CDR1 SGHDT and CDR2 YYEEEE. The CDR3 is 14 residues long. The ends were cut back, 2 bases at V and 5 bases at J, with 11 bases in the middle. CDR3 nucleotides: TGTGCCAGCAGCTTCTCAGGGTTCAGAAACACCATATATTTT. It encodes CASSFSGFRNTIYF. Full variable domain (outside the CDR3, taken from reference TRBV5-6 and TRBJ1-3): DAGVTQSPTHLIKTRGQQVTLRCSPKSGHDTVSWYQQALGQGPQFIFQYYEEEERQRGNFPDRFSGHQFPNYSSELNVNALLLGDSALYLCASSFSGFRNTIYFGEGSWLTVV.

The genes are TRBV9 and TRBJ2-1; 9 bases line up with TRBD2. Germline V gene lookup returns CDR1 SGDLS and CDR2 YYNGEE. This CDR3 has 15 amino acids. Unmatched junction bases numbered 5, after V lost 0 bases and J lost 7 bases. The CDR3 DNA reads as TGTGCCAGCAGCGTAGTAGCGGGGGAGATTAATGAGCAGTTCTTC. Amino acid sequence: CASSVVAGEINEQFF.

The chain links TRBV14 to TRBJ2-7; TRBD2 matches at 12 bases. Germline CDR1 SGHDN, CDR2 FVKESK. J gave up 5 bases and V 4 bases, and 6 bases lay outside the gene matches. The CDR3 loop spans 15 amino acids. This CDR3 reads CASSLASGGANEQYF. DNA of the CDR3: TGTGCCAGCAGCCTAGCTAGCGGGGGGGCCAACGAGCAGTACTTC.

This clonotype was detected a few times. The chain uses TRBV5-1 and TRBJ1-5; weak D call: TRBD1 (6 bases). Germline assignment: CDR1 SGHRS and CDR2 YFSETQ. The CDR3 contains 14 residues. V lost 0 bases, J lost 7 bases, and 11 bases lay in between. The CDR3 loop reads CASSLEGVGQPQHF. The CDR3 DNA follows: TGCGCCAGCAGCTTGGAGGGGGTAGGCCAGCCCCAGCATTTT.